This T cell receptor beta chain was captured in a study of cytotoxic CD8 clonotypes in ibrutinib-treated CLL. Profiled with immunoSEQ multiplex PCR; TCRdb holds only in-frame clones, not every one. The sample lists roughly 220,000 clones, about three quarters occurring once. Investigators sourced approximately 2.1 micrograms of genomic DNA from cryopreserved PBMCs for TCR beta libraries. V trimming: 11 bases; J trimming: 0 bases; junction bases outside the gene matches: 14. CDR1 and CDR2 from the germline V gene are MGHRA and YSYEKL. This CDR3 is built from 16 residues. This clonotype was sampled from a human donor with chronic lymphocytic leukemia. The V and J genes are TRBV4-1 and TRBJ2-3; 7 nucleotides agree with TRBD2. This material consisted of PBMCs, taken after 12 months of ibrutinib treatment. The CDR3 DNA reads TGCGCCTCCAAAGGGGCGGCGGGAGAGAGCACAGATACGCAGTATTTT. It specifies CASKGAAGESTDTQYF.